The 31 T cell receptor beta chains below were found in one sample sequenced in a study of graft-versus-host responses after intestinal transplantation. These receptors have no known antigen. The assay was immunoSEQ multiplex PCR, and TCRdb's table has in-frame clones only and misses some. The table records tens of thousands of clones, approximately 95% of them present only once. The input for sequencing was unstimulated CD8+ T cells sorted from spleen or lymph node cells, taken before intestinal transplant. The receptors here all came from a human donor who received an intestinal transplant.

This chain's CDR3 is CAISDPTGGGTDTQYF. The CDR3, as DNA: TGTGCCATCAGTGACCCGACAGGGGGCGGCACAGATACGCAGTATTTT. The chain carries TRBV10-3 and TRBJ2-3; the match to TRBD1 covers 10 bases. Trimming cost V 3 bases and J 1 base; bases outside gene matches: 4. CDR3 size: 16 residues. Germline V lookup: CDR1 ENHRY, CDR2 SYGVKD.

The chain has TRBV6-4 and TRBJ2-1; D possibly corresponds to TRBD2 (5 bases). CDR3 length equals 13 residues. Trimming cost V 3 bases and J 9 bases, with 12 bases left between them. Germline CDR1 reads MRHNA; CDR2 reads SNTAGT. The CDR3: CASSETLSAEQFF. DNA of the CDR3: TGTGCCAGCAGTGAGACTCTTAGCGCTGAGCAGTTCTTC.

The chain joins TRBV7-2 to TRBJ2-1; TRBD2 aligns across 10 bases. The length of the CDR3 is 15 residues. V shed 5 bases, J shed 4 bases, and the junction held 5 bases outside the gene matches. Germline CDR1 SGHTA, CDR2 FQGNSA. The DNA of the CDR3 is TGTGCCAGCAGCCCAGCGGGAGGGGGTTACAATGAGCAGTTCTTC. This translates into CASSPAGGGYNEQFF.

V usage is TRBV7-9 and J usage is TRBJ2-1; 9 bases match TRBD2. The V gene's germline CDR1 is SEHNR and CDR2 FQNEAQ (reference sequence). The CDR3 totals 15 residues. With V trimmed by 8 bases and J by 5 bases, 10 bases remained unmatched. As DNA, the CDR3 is TGTGCCAGCGACGAACTAGCGGGCATTAACAATGAGCAGTTCTTC. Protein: CASDELAGINNEQFF.

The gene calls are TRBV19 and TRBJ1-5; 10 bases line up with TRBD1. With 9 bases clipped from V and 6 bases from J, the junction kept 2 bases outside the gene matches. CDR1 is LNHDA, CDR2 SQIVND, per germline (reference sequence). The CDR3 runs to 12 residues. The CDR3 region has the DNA TGTGCCAGCGGGACAGGGGTTCAGCCCCAGCATTTT. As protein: CASGTGVQPQHF.

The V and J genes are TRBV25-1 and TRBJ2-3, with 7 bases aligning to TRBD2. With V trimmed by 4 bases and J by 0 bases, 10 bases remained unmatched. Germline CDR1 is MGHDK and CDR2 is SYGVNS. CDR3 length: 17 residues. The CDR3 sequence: CASSAAGVFLSTDTQYF. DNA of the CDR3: TGTGCCAGCAGTGCGGCGGGGGTCTTTCTGAGCACAGATACGCAGTATTTT.

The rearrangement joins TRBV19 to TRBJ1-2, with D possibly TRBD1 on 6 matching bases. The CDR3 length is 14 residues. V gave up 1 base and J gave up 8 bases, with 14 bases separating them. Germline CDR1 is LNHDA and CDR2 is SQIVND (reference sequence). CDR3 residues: CASSIVGGAGGYTF. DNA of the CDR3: TGTGCCAGTAGTATAGTTGGGGGCGCAGGAGGCTACACCTTC. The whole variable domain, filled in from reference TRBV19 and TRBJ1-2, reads DGGITQSPKYLFRKEGQNVTLSCEQNLNHDAMYWYRQDPGQGLRLIYYSQIVNDFQKGDIAEGYSVSREKKESFPLTVTSAQKNPTAFYLCASSIVGGAGGYTFGSGTRLTVV.

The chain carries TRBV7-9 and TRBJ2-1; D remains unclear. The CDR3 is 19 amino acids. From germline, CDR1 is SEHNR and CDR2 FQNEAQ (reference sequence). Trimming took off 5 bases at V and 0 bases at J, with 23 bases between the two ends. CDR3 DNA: TGTGCCAGCAGCGGCCACCGCGGTAGTCATCACCCCTCCTACAATGAGCAGTTCTTC. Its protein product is CASSGHRGSHHPSYNEQFF.

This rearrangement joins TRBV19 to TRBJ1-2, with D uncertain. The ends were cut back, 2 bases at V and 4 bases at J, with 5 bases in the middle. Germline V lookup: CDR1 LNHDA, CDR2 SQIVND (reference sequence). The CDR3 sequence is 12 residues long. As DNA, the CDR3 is TGTGCCAGTAGTATATACAGCTATGGCTACACCTTC. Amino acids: CASSIYSYGYTF.

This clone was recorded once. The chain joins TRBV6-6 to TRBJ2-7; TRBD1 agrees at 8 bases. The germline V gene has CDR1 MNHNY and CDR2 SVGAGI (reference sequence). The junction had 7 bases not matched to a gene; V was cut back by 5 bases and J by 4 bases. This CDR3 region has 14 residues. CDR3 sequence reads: CASSPPTGAYEQYF. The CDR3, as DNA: TGTGCCAGCAGTCCTCCGACAGGGGCGTACGAGCAGTACTTC.

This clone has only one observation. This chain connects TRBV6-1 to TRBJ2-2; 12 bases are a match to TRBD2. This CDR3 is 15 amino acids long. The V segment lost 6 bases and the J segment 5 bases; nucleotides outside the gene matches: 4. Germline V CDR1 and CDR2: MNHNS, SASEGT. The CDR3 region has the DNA TGTGCCAGCAGGCCTCTAGCGGGAGGGACCGGGGAGCTGTTTTTT. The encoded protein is CASRPLAGGTGELFF.

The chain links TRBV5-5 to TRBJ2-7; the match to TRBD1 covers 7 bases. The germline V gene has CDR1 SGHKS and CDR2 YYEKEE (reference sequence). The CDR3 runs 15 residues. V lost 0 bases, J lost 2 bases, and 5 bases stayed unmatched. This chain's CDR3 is CASSLDPTGAYEQYF. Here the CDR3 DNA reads TGTGCCAGCAGCTTGGATCCCACAGGGGCCTACGAGCAGTACTTC.

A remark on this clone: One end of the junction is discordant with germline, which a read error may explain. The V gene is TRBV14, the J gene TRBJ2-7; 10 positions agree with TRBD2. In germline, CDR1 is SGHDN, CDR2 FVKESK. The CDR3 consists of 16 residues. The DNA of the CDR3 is TGTGCCAGCGGCCAAACTAGCGGGACCCCCTCCTACGAGCAGTACTTC. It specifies CASGQTSGTPSYEQYF.

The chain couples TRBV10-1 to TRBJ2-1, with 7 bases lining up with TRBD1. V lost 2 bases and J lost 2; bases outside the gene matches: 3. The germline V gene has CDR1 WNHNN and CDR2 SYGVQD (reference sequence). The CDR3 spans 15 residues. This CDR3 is CASSETGDAYNEQFF. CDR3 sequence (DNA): TGCGCCAGCAGTGAGACAGGGGACGCCTACAATGAGCAGTTCTTC.

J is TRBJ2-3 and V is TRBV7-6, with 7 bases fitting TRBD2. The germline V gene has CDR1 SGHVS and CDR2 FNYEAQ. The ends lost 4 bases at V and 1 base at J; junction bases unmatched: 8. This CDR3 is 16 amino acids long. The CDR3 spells CASSSSLAERTDTQYF. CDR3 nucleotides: TGTGCCAGCAGCTCCTCCCTAGCGGAGCGCACAGATACGCAGTATTTT.

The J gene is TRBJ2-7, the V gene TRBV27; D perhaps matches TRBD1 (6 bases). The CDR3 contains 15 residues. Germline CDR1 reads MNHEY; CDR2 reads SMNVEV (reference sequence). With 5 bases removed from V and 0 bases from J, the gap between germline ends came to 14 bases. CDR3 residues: CASSTRGSSSYEQYF. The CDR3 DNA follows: TGTGCCAGCAGTACCAGGGGTTCCTCCTCCTACGAGCAGTACTTC.

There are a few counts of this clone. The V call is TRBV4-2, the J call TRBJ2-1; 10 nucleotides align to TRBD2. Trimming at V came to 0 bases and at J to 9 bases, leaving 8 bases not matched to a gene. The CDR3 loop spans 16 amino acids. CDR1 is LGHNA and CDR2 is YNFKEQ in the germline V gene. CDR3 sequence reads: CASSQDPAGGPGEQFF. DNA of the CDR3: TGTGCCAGCAGCCAAGATCCAGCGGGAGGGCCAGGTGAGCAGTTCTTC.

The CDR3 DNA is TGTGCCAGCAGCGCAAGACAGGGATTAGATTCACCCCTCCACTTT. Translated, it gives CASSARQGLDSPLHF. The chain couples TRBV27 to TRBJ1-6, with 7 bases fitting TRBD1. Germline CDR1 is MNHEY and CDR2 is SMNVEV (reference sequence). The CDR3 contains 15 residues. V lost 6 bases and J lost 8; bases outside the gene matches: 10.

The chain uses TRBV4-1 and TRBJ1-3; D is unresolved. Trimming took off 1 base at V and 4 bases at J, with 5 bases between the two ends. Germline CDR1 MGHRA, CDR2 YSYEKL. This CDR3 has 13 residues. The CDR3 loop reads CASSQVLGNTIYF. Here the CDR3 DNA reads TGCGCCAGCAGCCAAGTTCTGGGAAACACCATATATTTT.

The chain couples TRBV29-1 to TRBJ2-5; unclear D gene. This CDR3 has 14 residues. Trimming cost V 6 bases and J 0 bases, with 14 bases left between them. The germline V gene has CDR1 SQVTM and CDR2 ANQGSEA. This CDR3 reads CSVRPRLYQETQYF. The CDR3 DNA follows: TGCAGCGTCCGCCCGCGATTGTACCAAGAGACCCAGTACTTC. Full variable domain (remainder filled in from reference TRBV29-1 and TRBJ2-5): SAVISQKPSRDICQRGTSLTIQCQVDSQVTMMFWYRQQPGQSLTLIATANQGSEATYESGFVIDKFPISRPNLTFSTLTVSNMSPEDSSIYLCSVRPRLYQETQYFGPGTRLLVL.

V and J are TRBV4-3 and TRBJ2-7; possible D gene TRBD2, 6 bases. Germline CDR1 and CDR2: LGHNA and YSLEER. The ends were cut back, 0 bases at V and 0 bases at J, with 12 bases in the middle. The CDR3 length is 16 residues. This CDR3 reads CASSQDRGSSSYEQYF. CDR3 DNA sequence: TGCGCCAGCAGCCAAGATCGGGGGAGCAGCTCCTACGAGCAGTACTTC.

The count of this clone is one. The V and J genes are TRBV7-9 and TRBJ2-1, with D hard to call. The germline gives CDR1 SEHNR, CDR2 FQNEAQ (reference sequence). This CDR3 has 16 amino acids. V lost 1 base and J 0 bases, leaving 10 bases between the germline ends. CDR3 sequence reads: CASSLESYLSYNEQFF. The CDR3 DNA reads TGTGCCAGCAGCTTAGAAAGCTACCTCTCCTACAATGAGCAGTTCTTC.

The CDR3 loop reads CASSLAQGASGELFF. The CDR3 DNA sequence: TGTGCCAGCAGCTTGGCTCAGGGGGCGTCCGGGGAGCTGTTTTTT. The rearrangement uses TRBV5-6 and TRBJ2-2; 8 bases match TRBD1. V was clipped by 0 bases and J by 6 bases; unmatched bases: 4. This CDR3 is built from 15 residues. CDR1 SGHDT and CDR2 YYEEEE come from the germline V gene.

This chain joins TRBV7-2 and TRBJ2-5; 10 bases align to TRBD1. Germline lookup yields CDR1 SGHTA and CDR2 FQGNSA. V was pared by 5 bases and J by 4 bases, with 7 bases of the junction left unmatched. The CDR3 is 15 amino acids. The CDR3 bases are TGTGCCAGCAGCCCGATGGGGACAGGGGCAGAGACCCAGTACTTC. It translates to CASSPMGTGAETQYF.

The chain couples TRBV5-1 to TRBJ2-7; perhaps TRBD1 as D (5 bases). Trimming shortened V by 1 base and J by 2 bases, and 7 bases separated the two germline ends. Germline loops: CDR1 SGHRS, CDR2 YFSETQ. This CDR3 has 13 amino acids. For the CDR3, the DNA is TGCGCCAGCAGCTTGACAGGTCCCTACGAGCAGTACTTC. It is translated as CASSLTGPYEQYF.

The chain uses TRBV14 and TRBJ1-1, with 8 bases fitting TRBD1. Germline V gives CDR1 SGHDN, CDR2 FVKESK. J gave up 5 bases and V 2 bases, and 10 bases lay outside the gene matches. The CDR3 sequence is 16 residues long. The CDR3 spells CASSQRQGQGGTEAFF. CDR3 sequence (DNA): TGTGCCAGCAGCCAACGCCAAGGACAGGGAGGAACTGAAGCTTTCTTT.

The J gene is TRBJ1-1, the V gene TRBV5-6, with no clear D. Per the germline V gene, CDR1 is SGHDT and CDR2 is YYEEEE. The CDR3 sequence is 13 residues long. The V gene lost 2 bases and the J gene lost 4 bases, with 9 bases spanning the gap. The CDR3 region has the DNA TGTGCCAGCAGCTTAGGACTCGGCACTGAAGCTTTCTTT. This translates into CASSLGLGTEAFF.

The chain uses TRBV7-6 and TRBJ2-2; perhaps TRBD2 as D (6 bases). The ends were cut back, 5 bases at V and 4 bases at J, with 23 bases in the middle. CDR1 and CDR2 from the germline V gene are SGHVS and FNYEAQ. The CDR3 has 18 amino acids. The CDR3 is CASSQPKGVSGGTGELFF. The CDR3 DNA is TGTGCCAGCAGCCAGCCGAAAGGGGTTAGCGGCGGCACCGGGGAGCTGTTTTTT.

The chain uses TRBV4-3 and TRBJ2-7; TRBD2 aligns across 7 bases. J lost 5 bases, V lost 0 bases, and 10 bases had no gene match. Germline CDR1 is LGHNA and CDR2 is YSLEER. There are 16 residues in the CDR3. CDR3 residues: CASSQDRLAEGHEQYF. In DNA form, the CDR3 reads TGCGCCAGCAGCCAAGATAGGCTAGCGGAAGGCCACGAGCAGTACTTC.

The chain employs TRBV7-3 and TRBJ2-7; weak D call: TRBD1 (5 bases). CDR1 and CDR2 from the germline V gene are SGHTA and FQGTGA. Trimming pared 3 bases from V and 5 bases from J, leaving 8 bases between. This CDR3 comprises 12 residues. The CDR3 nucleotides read TGTGCCAGCAGCTTTGGGGCGAACGAGCAGTACTTC. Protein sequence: CASSFGANEQYF.

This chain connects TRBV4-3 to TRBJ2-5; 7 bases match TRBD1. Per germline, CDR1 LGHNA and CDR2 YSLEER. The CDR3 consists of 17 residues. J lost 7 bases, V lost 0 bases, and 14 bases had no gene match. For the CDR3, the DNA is TGCGCCAGCAGCCAAGATTCAACAGGGGCTATTATGGGGACCCAGTACTTC. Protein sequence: CASSQDSTGAIMGTQYF.